This record looks at one T cell receptor (beta chain) sequence and its context. Antigen unknown. As to treatment: roughly nine-day PBMC culture with coronavirus spike peptide pools or control peptides (ViraFEST assay). PBMC cultures, at approximately 2 million cells per well, received about 9.4 IU/ml IL-2 and around 9.6 ug/ml peptide pools. With the Oncomine TCR Beta short-read assay, DNA from cultured CD4+ T cells was sequenced. Genomic DNA was isolated from cultured CD4+ T cells. TCRdb itself ran the PCR reads through MiXCR, one entry per CDR3 protein. Of 12,000 to 15,000 distinct CDR3 sequences in the sample, more than 45% were seen once. CDR3 size: 13 residues. Trimming took off 5 bases at V and 3 bases at J, with 8 bases between the two ends. Germline V gene lookup returns CDR1 MDHEN and CDR2 SYDVKM. These data come from a study of vaccination and CD4 T cells after COVID-19. Background on the study: Every participant had a vaccine, which was either BNT162b2 or mRNA-1273, given in two doses.

Whole-study findings and limits: In median terms, SARS-CoV-2-reactive clonotypes went from about 20 to 38, a nonsignificant rise.

The chain joins TRBV28 to TRBJ2-4, with no clear D. Material for sequencing was CD4+ T cells from blood, cultured in vitro. The sequence came from a human donor who had recovered from COVID-19. CDR3 coding DNA: TGTGCCAGCAGTGTAACGAGCAAAAACATTCAGTACTTC. It specifies CASSVTSKNIQYF.